A selection of T cell receptor beta chains follows, all from one sample in a study of response to subunit inactivated influenza vaccine. MiXCR was run by TCRdb on the RT-PCR reads, yielding one entry per CDR3 protein. Of around 490,000 distinct CDR3 sequences listed, 7.5% to 8.5% are singletons. Material: PBMCs from blood, obtained less than 30 months after vaccination. These receptors were obtained from a man between 50 and 69 years old who received an inactivated influenza vaccine. The CDR3 runs from the conserved cysteine through the conserved F or W. Each record gives: clone size, V gene, J gene, D gene, CDR3 protein, CDR3 DNA. A D gene is named only where the DNA matches it firmly. Size is omitted from some rows. Given values are once, few, many or a class for expanded clones.

size: NA; V: TRBV20-1; J: TRBJ2-7; D: TRBD1; CDR3: CSARDLGQGYSYEQYF; DNA: TGCAGTGCTAGAGATCTGGGACAGGGCTACTCCTACGAGCAGTACTTC
size: NA; V: TRBV10-3; J: TRBJ1-3; D: NA; CDR3: CAISKTRASGNTIYF; DNA: TGTGCCATCAGTAAGACCCGGGCGTCGGGAAACACCATATATTTT
size: few; V: TRBV7-2; J: TRBJ2-5; D: NA; CDR3: CASSLAHLSRRETQYF; DNA: TGTGCCAGCAGCTTAGCGCACCTCTCACGGCGGGAGACCCAGTACTTC
size: few; V: TRBV5-6; J: TRBJ2-1; D: NA; CDR3: CASSLGRFEQFF; DNA: TGTGCCAGCAGCTTGGGGCGTTTTGAGCAGTTCTTC
size: NA; V: TRBV20-1; J: TRBJ1-1; D: NA; CDR3: CSASFGRLNTEAFF; DNA: TGCAGTGCTAGCTTTGGACGGCTGAACACTGAAGCTTTCTTT
size: NA; V: TRBV4-2; J: TRBJ2-1; D: NA; CDR3: CASSQFLVSSYNEQFF; DNA: TGTGCCAGCAGCCAATTTCTAGTTAGCTCCTACAATGAGCAGTTCTTC
size: few; V: TRBV5-1; J: TRBJ2-5; D: NA; CDR3: CASSLSDSQETQYF; DNA: TGCGCCAGCAGCTTGTCGGACTCCCAAGAGACCCAGTACTTC
size: few; V: TRBV5-4; J: TRBJ2-1; D: TRBD2; CDR3: CASSLVAGGLNEQFF; DNA: TGTGCCAGCAGCTTAGTAGCGGGAGGTCTCAATGAGCAGTTCTTC
size: NA; V: TRBV6-1; J: TRBJ2-7; D: NA; CDR3: CASRGDSAGSTYEQYF; DNA: TGTGCCAGCAGGGGGGATTCGGCAGGTTCTACCTACGAGCAGTACTTC
size: few; V: TRBV5-1; J: TRBJ2-2; D: NA; CDR3: CASSWLVLGELFF; DNA: TGCGCCAGCAGCTGGCTGGTGCTCGGGGAGCTGTTTTTT
size: few; V: TRBV18; J: TRBJ2-1; D: TRBD2; CDR3: CASSPFGRAAEQFF; DNA: TGTGCCAGCTCACCCTTTGGGAGGGCCGCTGAGCAGTTCTTC
size: many; V: TRBV6-5; J: TRBJ2-1; D: TRBD2; CDR3: CASSYSNLAGIYNEQFF; DNA: TGTGCCAGCAGTTACTCGAACCTAGCGGGAATTTACAATGAGCAGTTCTTC
size: many; V: TRBV5-1; J: TRBJ2-3; D: NA; CDR3: CASSFNGGSTDTQYF; DNA: TGCGCCAGCAGCTTTAACGGCGGAAGCACAGATACGCAGTATTTT
size: NA; V: TRBV7-9; J: TRBJ1-4; D: TRBD1; CDR3: CASSLPDRNEKLFF; DNA: TGTGCCAGCAGCTTACCGGACAGGAATGAAAAACTGTTTTTT
size: few; V: TRBV20-1; J: TRBJ2-3; D: TRBD2; CDR3: CSARGLATDTQYF; DNA: TGCAGTGCTAGGGGACTAGCAACAGATACGCAGTATTTT
size: few; V: TRBV29-1; J: TRBJ2-7; D: NA; CDR3: CSVVHRAPTYEQYF; DNA: TGCAGCGTTGTTCACAGGGCCCCCACCTACGAGCAGTACTTC
size: NA; V: TRBV14; J: TRBJ2-3; D: TRBD2; CDR3: CASSQVGPGLSLDTQYF; DNA: TGTGCCAGCAGCCAGGTTGGACCGGGACTATCTCTAGATACGCAGTATTTT
size: NA; V: TRBV6-5; J: TRBJ1-5; D: TRBD1; CDR3: CASSYGGQTFSNQPQHF; DNA: TGTGCCAGCAGTTACGGGGGACAGACTTTTAGCAATCAGCCCCAGCATTTT
size: NA; V: TRBV20-1; J: TRBJ1-6; D: NA; CDR3: CSARAEGSYNSPLHF; DNA: TGCAGTGCTAGAGCCGAGGGGTCCTATAATTCACCCCTCCACTTT
size: few; V: TRBV20-1; J: TRBJ2-5; D: NA; CDR3: CSARDTRQETQYF; DNA: TGCAGTGCTAGGGACACTAGACAAGAGACCCAGTACTTC
size: many; V: TRBV20-1; J: TRBJ2-7; D: TRBD2; CDR3: CSASPGLVKGYEQYF; DNA: TGCAGTGCCTCCCCTGGACTAGTCAAGGGGTACGAGCAGTACTTC
size: many; V: TRBV4-2; J: TRBJ2-1; D: TRBD2; CDR3: CASSQEPGGPYNEQFF; DNA: TGTGCCAGCAGCCAAGAACCGGGGGGACCCTACAATGAGCAGTTCTTC
size: many; V: TRBV24-1; J: TRBJ2-1; D: TRBD2; CDR3: CATSDLASGNEQFF; DNA: TGTGCCACCAGTGATTTGGCTAGCGGGAATGAGCAGTTCTTC
size: few; V: TRBV4-1; J: TRBJ1-5; D: NA; CDR3: CASSRQGLGDQPQHF; DNA: TGCGCCAGCAGCCGCCAGGGTTTAGGGGATCAGCCCCAGCATTTT
size: few; V: TRBV6-1; J: TRBJ1-1; D: NA; CDR3: CASRTGPNTEAFF; DNA: TGTGCCAGCAGAACAGGCCCGAACACTGAAGCTTTCTTT
size: few; V: TRBV12-3/TRBV12-4; J: TRBJ1-2; D: TRBD1; CDR3: CASSFRDRGSYGYTF; DNA: TGTGCCAGCAGTTTCCGGGACAGGGGATCCTATGGCTACACCTTC
size: few; V: TRBV19; J: TRBJ1-2; D: TRBD1; CDR3: CASGQGRYGYTF; DNA: TGTGCCAGTGGACAGGGGCGCTATGGCTACACCTTC
size: many; V: TRBV6-1; J: TRBJ2-5; D: NA; CDR3: CASRDTWGGARETQYF; DNA: TGTGCCAGCAGAGACACATGGGGGGGGGCCCGGGAGACCCAGTACTTC
size: many; V: TRBV7-2; J: TRBJ2-1; D: TRBD2; CDR3: CASSLSFGGASLNEQFF; DNA: TGTGCCAGCAGCTTAAGTTTCGGGGGGGCTAGTCTCAATGAGCAGTTCTTC
size: few; V: TRBV3-1; J: TRBJ1-2; D: NA; CDR3: CASSQGPRGYTF; DNA: TGTGCCAGCAGCCAGGGACCTAGGGGCTACACCTTC
size: few; V: TRBV12-3/TRBV12-4; J: TRBJ1-5; D: TRBD1; CDR3: CASSSRRGLDQPQHF; DNA: TGTGCCAGCAGTTCGCGCAGGGGGCTCGATCAGCCCCAGCATTTT
size: NA; V: TRBV11-2; J: TRBJ2-1; D: NA; CDR3: CASSRGLRGDVNEQFF; DNA: TGTGCCAGCAGCCGGGGGCTGAGGGGTGATGTCAATGAGCAGTTCTTC
size: NA; V: TRBV7-2; J: TRBJ2-1; D: NA; CDR3: CASSLVYENSYNEQFF; DNA: TGTGCCAGCAGCTTAGTATACGAGAACTCCTACAATGAGCAGTTCTTC
size: NA; V: TRBV27; J: TRBJ2-5; D: TRBD1; CDR3: CASSLGQGLEETQYF; DNA: TGTGCCAGCAGCCTGGGACAGGGATTGGAGGAGACCCAGTACTTC
size: few; V: TRBV6-2/TRBV6-3; J: TRBJ2-4; D: TRBD1; CDR3: CASGQGLAKNIQYF; DNA: TGTGCCAGCGGACAGGGGCTAGCCAAAAACATTCAGTACTTC
size: many; V: TRBV20-1; J: TRBJ2-2; D: NA; CDR3: CSARSPRQPNTGELFF; DNA: TGCAGTGCCCGTTCCCCCAGGCAGCCTAACACCGGGGAGCTGTTTTTT
size: NA; V: TRBV5-4; J: TRBJ2-2; D: NA; CDR3: CASSKATVNTGELFF; DNA: TGTGCCAGCAGTAAGGCGACAGTGAACACCGGGGAGCTGTTTTTT
size: many; V: TRBV28; J: TRBJ2-7; D: NA; CDR3: CASSLQSGAGISYEQYF; DNA: TGTGCCAGCAGTTTGCAATCGGGGGCAGGGATATCCTACGAGCAGTACTTC
size: few; V: TRBV18; J: TRBJ2-2; D: NA; CDR3: CASSPEGYTGELFF; DNA: TGTGCCAGCTCACCGGAGGGGTACACCGGGGAGCTGTTTTTT
size: few; V: TRBV4-2; J: TRBJ2-1; D: TRBD2; CDR3: CASSSGTSKDNEQFF; DNA: TGTGCCAGCAGCTCCGGGACTAGCAAGGACAATGAGCAGTTCTTC
size: few; V: TRBV6-1; J: TRBJ2-3; D: TRBD2; CDR3: CASREAGGPTDTQYF; DNA: TGTGCCAGCAGGGAAGCGGGAGGGCCGACAGATACGCAGTATTTT
size: NA; V: TRBV6-2/TRBV6-3; J: TRBJ2-5; D: TRBD2; CDR3: CASREGSGPRYF; DNA: TGTGCCAGCAGGGAGGGTAGCGGGCCTCGGTACTTC
size: few; V: TRBV12-3/TRBV12-4; J: TRBJ2-2; D: NA; CDR3: CASSLVGFSPGELFF; DNA: TGTGCCAGCAGTTTAGTGGGATTTAGCCCCGGGGAGCTGTTTTTT
size: few; V: TRBV24-1; J: TRBJ2-7; D: NA; CDR3: CATSDFGSGPEQYF; DNA: TGTGCCACCAGCGATTTCGGATCAGGCCCCGAGCAGTACTTC